The clone carrying this T cell receptor beta chain has more than one count but fewer than ten. The antigen is unknown. This entry belongs to a study of CD8 T cells in ankylosing spondylitis. V was cut by 0 bases and J by 6 bases, with 18 bases left in between. CDR1 and CDR2 (germline): DFQATT, SNEGSKA (reference sequence). This CDR3 spans 16 amino acids. Researchers built TCR beta libraries using quantitative 5'-RACE with molecular barcodes. TCRdb independently ran MiXCR on the 5' RACE reads; one entry per CDR3 protein. The table includes about 240,000 distinct CDR3 sequences, 20% to 30% detected once. Findings and caveats of the study: A motif in TCR beta, a set of eight highly homologous variants, appeared characteristic of ankylosing spondylitis blood. Prior literature has documented some motif variants in synovial fluid and blood from reactive arthritis. Matched synovial fluid from ankylosing spondylitis patients was reported to be enriched for disease-linked clones.

This chain links TRBV20-1 with TRBJ2-1; a possible D gene is TRBD2 (6 bases). The TCR comes from a male donor with ankylosing spondylitis or in good health (not recorded which). The material sequenced was blood, either unsorted or a sorted T cell fraction (not recorded which). This chain's CDR3 is CSARDGRGLGANEQFF. CDR3 nucleotides: TGCAGTGCTAGAGATGGGCGGGGCCTTGGAGCCAATGAGCAGTTCTTC.